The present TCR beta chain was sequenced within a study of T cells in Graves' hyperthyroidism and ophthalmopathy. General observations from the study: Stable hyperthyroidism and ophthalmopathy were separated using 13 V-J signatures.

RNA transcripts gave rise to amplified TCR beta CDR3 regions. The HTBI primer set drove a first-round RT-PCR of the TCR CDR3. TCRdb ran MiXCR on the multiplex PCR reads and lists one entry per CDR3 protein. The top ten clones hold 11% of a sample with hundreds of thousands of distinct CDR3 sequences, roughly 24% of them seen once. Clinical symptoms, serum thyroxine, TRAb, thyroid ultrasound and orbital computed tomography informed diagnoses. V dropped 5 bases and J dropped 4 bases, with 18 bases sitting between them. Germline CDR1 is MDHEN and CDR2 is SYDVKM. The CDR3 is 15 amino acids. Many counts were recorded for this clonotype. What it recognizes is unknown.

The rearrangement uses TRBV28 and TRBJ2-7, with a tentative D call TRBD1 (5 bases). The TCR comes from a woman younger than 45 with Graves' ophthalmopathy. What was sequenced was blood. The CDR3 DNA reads TGTGCCAGCAGTGCAGGGAACACCCCAAAATACGAGCAGTACTTC. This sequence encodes CASSAGNTPKYEQYF. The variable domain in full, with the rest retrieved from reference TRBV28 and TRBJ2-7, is DVKVTQSSRYLVKRTGEKVFLECVQDMDHENMFWYRQDPGLGLRLIYFSYDVKMKEKGDIPEGYSVSREKKERFSLILESASTNQTSMYLCASSAGNTPKYEQYFGPGTRLTVT.